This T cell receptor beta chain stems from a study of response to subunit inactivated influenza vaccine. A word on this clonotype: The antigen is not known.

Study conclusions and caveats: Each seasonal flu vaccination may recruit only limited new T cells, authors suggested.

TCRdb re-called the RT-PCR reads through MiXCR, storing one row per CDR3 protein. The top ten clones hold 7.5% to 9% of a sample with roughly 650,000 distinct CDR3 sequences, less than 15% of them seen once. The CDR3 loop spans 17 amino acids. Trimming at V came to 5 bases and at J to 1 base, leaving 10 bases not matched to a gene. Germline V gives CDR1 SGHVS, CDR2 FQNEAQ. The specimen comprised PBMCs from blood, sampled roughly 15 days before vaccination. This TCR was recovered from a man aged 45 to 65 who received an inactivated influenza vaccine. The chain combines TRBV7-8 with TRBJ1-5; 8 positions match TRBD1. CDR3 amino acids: CASSRRQGPGSNQPQHF. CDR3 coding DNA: TGTGCCAGCAGCCGACGACAGGGGCCGGGAAGCAATCAGCCCCAGCATTTT. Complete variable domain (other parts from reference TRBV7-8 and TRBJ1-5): GAGVSQSPRYKVAKRGQDVALRCDPISGHVSLFWYQQALGQGPEFLTYFQNEAQLDKSGLPSDRFFAERPEGSVSTLKIQRTQQEDSAVYLCASSRRQGPGSNQPQHFGDGTRLSIL.